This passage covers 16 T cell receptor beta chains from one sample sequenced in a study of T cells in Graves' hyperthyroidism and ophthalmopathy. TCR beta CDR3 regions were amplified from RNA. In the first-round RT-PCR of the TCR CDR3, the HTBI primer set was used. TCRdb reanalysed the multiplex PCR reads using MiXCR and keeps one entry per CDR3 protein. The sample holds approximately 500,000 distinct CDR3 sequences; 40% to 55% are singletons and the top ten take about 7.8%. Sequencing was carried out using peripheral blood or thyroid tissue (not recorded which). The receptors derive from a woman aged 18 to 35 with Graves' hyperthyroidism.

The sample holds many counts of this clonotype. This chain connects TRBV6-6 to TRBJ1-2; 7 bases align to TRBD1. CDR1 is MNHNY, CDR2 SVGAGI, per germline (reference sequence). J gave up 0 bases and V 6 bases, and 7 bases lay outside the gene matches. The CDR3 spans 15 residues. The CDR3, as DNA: TGTGCCAGCAGGCTCGCCGGGACAGCTAACTATGGCTACACCTTC. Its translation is CASRLAGTANYGYTF.

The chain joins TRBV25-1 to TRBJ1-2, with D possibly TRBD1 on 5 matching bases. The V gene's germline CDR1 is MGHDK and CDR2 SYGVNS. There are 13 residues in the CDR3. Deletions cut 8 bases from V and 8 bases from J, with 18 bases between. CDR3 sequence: CASLAGLKGGYTF. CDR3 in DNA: TGTGCCAGCTTAGCAGGGCTGAAGGGAGGCTACACCTTC.

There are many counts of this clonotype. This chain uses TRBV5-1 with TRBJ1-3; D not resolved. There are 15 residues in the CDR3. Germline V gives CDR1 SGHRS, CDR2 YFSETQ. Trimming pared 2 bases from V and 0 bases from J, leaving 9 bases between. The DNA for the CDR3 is TGCGCCAGCAGCTTCTACGGCGACTCTGGAAACACCATATATTTT. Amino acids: CASSFYGDSGNTIYF.

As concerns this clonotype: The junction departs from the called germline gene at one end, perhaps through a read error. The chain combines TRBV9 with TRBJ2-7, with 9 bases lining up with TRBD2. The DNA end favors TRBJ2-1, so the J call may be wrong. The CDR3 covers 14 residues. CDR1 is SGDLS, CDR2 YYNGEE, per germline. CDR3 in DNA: TGTGCCAGTAGCGGGAGCCAGAGCGGTTGGGGGCAGTTCTTC. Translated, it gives CASSGSQSGWGQFF.

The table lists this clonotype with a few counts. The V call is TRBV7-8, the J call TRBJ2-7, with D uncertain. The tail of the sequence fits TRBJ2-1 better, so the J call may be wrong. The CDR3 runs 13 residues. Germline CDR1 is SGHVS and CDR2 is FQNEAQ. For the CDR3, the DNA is TGTGCCAGCAGCTTAGGCCGGGACAATGAGCAGTTCTTC. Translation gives CASSLGRDNEQFF.

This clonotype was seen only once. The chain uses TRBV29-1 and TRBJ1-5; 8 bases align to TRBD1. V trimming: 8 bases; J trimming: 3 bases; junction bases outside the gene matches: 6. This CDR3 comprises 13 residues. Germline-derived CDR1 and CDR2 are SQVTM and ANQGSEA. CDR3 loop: CSLATGANQPQHF. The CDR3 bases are TGCAGCTTAGCGACAGGGGCCAATCAGCCCCAGCATTTT.

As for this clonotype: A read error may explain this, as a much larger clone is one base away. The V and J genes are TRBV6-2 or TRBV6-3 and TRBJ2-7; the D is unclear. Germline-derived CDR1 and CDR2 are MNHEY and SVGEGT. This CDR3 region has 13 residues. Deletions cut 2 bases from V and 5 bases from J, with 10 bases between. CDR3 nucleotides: TGTGCCAGCAGTTACGTGCGGTCCCACGAGCAGTACTTC. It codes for CASSYVRSHEQYF.

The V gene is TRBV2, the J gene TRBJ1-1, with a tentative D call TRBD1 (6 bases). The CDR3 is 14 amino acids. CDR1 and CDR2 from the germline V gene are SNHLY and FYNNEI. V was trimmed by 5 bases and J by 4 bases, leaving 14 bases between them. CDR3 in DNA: TGTGCCAGCAGTCTCAGGGGAGGGGGCACTGAAGCTTTCTTT. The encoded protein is CASSLRGGGTEAFF.

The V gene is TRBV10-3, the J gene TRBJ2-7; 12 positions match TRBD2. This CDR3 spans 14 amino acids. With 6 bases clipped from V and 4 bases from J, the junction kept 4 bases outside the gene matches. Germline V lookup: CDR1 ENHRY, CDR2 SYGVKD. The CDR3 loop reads CAIRTSGSTYEQYF. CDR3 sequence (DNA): TGTGCCATCAGGACTAGCGGGAGTACATACGAGCAGTACTTC.

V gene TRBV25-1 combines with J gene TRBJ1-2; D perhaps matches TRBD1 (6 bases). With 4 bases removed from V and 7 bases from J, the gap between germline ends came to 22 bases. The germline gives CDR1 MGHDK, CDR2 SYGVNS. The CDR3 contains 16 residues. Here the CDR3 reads CASSGHREGRLFGYTF. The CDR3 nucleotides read TGTGCCAGCAGTGGCCACAGGGAGGGACGGTTGTTTGGCTACACCTTC.

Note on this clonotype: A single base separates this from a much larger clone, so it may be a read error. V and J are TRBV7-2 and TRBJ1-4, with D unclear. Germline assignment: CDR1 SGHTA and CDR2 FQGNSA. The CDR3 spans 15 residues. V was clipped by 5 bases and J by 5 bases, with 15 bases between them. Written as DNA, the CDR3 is TGTGCCAGCAGCCAAGATTCAGCCCCGAATGAAAAACTGTTTTTT. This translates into CASSQDSAPNEKLFF.

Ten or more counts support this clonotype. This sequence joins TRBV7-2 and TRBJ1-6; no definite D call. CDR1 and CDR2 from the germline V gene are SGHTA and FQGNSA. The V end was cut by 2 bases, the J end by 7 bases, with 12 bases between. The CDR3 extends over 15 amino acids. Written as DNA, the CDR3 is TGTGCCAGCAGCTTACTGAGCGGGCAAAATTCACCCCTCCACTTT. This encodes CASSLLSGQNSPLHF.

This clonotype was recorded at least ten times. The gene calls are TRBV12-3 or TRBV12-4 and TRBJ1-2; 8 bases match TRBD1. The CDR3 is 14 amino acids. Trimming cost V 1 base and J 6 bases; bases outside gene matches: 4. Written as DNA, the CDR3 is TGTGCCAGCAGTTTAGGCAGGGGGCGTAATGGCTACACCTTC. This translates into CASSLGRGRNGYTF.

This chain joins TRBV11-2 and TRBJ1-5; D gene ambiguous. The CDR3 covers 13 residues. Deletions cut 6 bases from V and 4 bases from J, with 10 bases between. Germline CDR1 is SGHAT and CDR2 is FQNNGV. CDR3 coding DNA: TGTGCCAGCAGATCAAGGGTTAATCAGCCCCAGCATTTT. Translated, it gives CASRSRVNQPQHF.

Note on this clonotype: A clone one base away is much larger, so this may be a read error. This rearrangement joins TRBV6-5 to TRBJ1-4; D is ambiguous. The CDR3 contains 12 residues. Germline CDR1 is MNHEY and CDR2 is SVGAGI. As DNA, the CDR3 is TGTGCCAGCAGTGGGCCTATAGGAAAACTGGTTTTT. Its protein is CASSGPIGKLVF.

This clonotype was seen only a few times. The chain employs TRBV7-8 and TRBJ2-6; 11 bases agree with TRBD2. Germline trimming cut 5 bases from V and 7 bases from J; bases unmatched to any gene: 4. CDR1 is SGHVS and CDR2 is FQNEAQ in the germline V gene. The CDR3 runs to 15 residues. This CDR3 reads CASSPGTSGANVLTF. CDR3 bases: TGTGCCAGCAGCCCCGGGACTAGCGGAGCCAACGTCCTGACTTTC.